Detailed here is one T cell receptor beta chain. Its target is unknown. The sample originates from a study of cytomegalovirus exposure and HLA in healthy donors. As for the study in general: Out of 150 million to 200 million T cells, an earlier analysis found over 90 million unique TCR beta sequences in total.

Study-wide points: Presence/absence results assume similar sequencing depth per donor, which may not hold.

60 Vbeta and 13 Jbeta primers were used in PCR. Sequencing was performed with immunoSEQ multiplex PCR; in TCRdb, only in-frame clones are kept and a portion is missing. The sample yields 150,000 to 250,000 clones, approximately 85% seen once. CDR1 MGHRA and CDR2 YSYEKL come from the germline V gene. The CDR3 is 17 residues long. The junction had 8 bases not matched to a gene; V was cut back by 0 bases and J by 5 bases. Sequenced sample: PBMCs. The chain combines TRBV4-1 with TRBJ2-3; 10 nucleotides line up with TRBD2. This receptor was obtained from a woman aged 45 to 65 in good health and CMV-seropositive. CDR3 DNA: TGCGCCAGCAGCCAAGAATGGCAGCGGGAGGGTGTAGATACGCAGTATTTT. Its translation is CASSQEWQREGVDTQYF.